This T cell receptor (beta chain) was retrieved from a study of shared clonotypes between healthy human individuals. Across the study: Researchers assigned three CD4 naive, three CD4 memory, two CD8 naive and one CD8 memory plate to each donor.

The CDR3 is made up of 14 amino acids. The V segment lost 6 bases and the J segment 7 bases; nucleotides outside the gene matches: 7. Per germline, CDR1 MNHEY and CDR2 SVGAGI. Naive-designated CD8 cells lacked CD45RO, were positively enriched for CCR7, and omitted terminally differentiated effector memory CD45RA+ cells. All donors were healthy HIV-negative adults lacking recent acute infections or vaccinations. Measured with immunoSEQ multiplex PCR; TCRdb has only the in-frame clones, and not every one. The sample holds about 2.1 million clones, around 93% seen once. Study results and limitations: Of the naive CD4 clonotypes, approximately 5% were shared across several donors.

Worth noting for this clone: Its specificity is unknown.

The rearrangement joins TRBV6-5 to TRBJ1-2, with 11 bases lining up with TRBD1. This TCR came from a man between 18 and 35 years old in good health. Some clones in this sample may be carry-over from other donors' samples. The sequenced sample consisted of naive CD8+ T cells from PBMCs. The CDR3 sequence is CASRPGQGEAGYTF. The CDR3 DNA reads TGTGCCAGCAGACCGGGACAGGGGGAGGCTGGCTACACCTTC.